These 13 T cell receptor beta chains originate from one sample sequenced in a study of human T cells and chemical hapten exposure. Regarding time point: patch test 1, 2 weeks after DPC sensitization. The treatment: therapeutic diphenylcyclopropenone sensitization with weekly scalp DPC. TCRdb called the RACE reads again in MiXCR, with one record for every CDR3 protein. The data show tens of thousands of distinct CDR3 sequences, roughly a tenth seen once. The source was whole blood, collected in connection with sensitization to the hapten diphenylcyclopropenone (DPC). These receptors were taken from a man aged 35 to 55 with alopecia areata. Some clones in this sample may be carry-over from other donors' samples.

Remarks on this clonotype: Possible read error: a much larger clone is one base away. The chain is built from TRBV30 and TRBJ2-1; D is uncertain. Germline V gene sequence: CDR1 GTSNPN, CDR2 SVGIG (reference sequence). The CDR3 is 12 residues long. Trimming took off 7 bases at V and 8 bases at J, with 15 bases between the two ends. CDR3 DNA sequence: TGTGCCTACTCTTTGGCCCGCGATGAGCAGTTCTTC. Protein sequence: CAYSLARDEQFF.

The sample holds many counts of this clonotype. V is TRBV6-1 and J is TRBJ1-5; a possible D gene is TRBD1 (5 bases). V lost 2 bases and J lost 7, with 15 bases in between. The CDR3 loop spans 15 amino acids. Germline-derived CDR1 and CDR2 are MNHNS and SASEGT. CDR3 region: CASSESLQGGQPQHF. The CDR3 DNA follows: TGTGCCAGCAGTGAATCTCTGCAGGGTGGACAGCCCCAGCATTTT.

This sequence joins TRBV5-4 and TRBJ2-7; 13 bases line up with TRBD2. The CDR3 is made up of 17 amino acids. V was clipped by 1 base and J by 4 bases; unmatched bases: 8. Per the germline V gene, CDR1 is SGHNT and CDR2 is YYREEE (reference sequence). CDR3 loop: CASSLMGLAGPGYEQYV. The CDR3 DNA is TGTGCCAGCAGCTTGATGGGACTAGCGGGGCCCGGGTACGAGCAGTACGTC.

This clonotype was detected only a few times. The J gene is TRBJ2-7, the V gene TRBV28, with 7 positions matching TRBD1. CDR1 and CDR2 (germline): MDHEN, SYDVKM. Unmatched junction bases numbered 9, after V lost 6 bases and J lost 4 bases. The length of the CDR3 is 14 residues. This chain's CDR3 is CASSNTGDRYEQYF. CDR3 nucleotides: TGTGCCAGCAGCAATACAGGGGATCGGTACGAGCAGTACTTC.

This clonotype appeared many times. This sequence joins TRBV14 and TRBJ1-6, with 11 bases matching TRBD1. J lost 9 bases, V lost 6 bases, and 4 bases had no gene match. This CDR3 comprises 14 residues. Looked up from germline, CDR1 is SGHDN and CDR2 is FVKESK. The CDR3 DNA follows: TGTGCCAGCAGTCCGGGGACAGGGGGTTCACCCCTCCACTTT. Its protein product is CASSPGTGGSPLHF.

This clonotype was observed many times. The chain employs TRBV7-2 and TRBJ2-4; D gene unclear. Germline-derived CDR1 and CDR2 are SGHTA and FQGNSA. V was trimmed by 3 bases and J by 0 bases, leaving 9 bases between them. The CDR3 totals 15 residues. The CDR3 region is CASSFPGGAKNIQYF. The CDR3, as DNA: TGTGCCAGCAGCTTCCCCGGCGGAGCCAAAAACATTCAGTACTTC.

The sample holds a few counts of this clonotype. The V and J genes are TRBV7-3 and TRBJ1-6, with 7 nucleotides matching TRBD1. With 6 bases clipped from V and 11 bases from J, the junction kept 7 bases outside the gene matches. Germline V gene data show CDR1 as SGHTA and CDR2 as FQGTGA. CDR3 length: 13 residues. CDR3 bases: TGTGCCAGCAGGTTGACAGGGACCGCACCCCTCCACTTT. Translation: CASRLTGTAPLHF.

This clonotype is classed as medium-sized. CDR3 bases: TGTGCCAGCAGTTTTGGGACTAGCGTGAATACGCAGTATTTT. This encodes CASSFGTSVNTQYF. V is TRBV6-5 and J is TRBJ2-3; 10 nucleotides agree with TRBD2. CDR3 size: 14 residues. J was trimmed by 7 bases and V by 4 bases; bases with no gene match: 5. Germline V lookup: CDR1 MNHEY, CDR2 SVGAGI.

This clonotype appeared a few times. The V call is TRBV4-2, the J call TRBJ2-4; a possible D gene is TRBD1 (5 bases). The CDR3 has 16 amino acids. Trimming stripped 1 base from V and 0 bases from J, with 10 bases between. Germline values: CDR1 LGHNA, CDR2 YNFKEQ. Written as DNA, the CDR3 is TGTGCCAGCAGCCAAGTTGGGGCAGCAGCCAAAAACATTCAGTACTTC. This translates into CASSQVGAAAKNIQYF.

This clonotype was seen ten or more times. The gene calls are TRBV27 and TRBJ2-3, with 16 nucleotides matching TRBD2. Germline V gene lookup returns CDR1 MNHEY and CDR2 SMNVEV (reference sequence). The CDR3 covers 17 residues. Trimming cost V 5 bases and J 5 bases; bases outside gene matches: 7. The CDR3 region is CASSPGLAGGLIDTQYF. Written as DNA, the CDR3 is TGTGCCAGCAGTCCGGGACTAGCGGGAGGGTTGATAGATACGCAGTATTTT.

Only a few counts were recorded for this clonotype. This chain connects TRBV7-2 to TRBJ2-7; a possible D gene is TRBD1 (6 bases). This CDR3 has 15 amino acids. V lost 5 bases and J 3 bases, leaving 17 bases between the germline ends. Germline V gene lookup returns CDR1 SGHTA and CDR2 FQGNSA. The CDR3 coding sequence is TGTGCCAGCAGCGAGGGGGAGACAGGACTCTACGAGCAGTACGTC. Amino acid sequence: CASSEGETGLYEQYV.

A few counts support this clonotype. The chain is built from TRBV7-2 and TRBJ2-3; D not resolved. Germline CDR1 is SGHTA and CDR2 is FQGNSA. Trimming removed 1 base at V and 5 bases at J, with 19 bases between. The CDR3 spans 17 residues. CDR3 protein: CASSLEVVPLIRDTQYF. CDR3 coding DNA: TGTGCCAGCAGCTTAGAGGTGGTCCCCCTAATCAGAGATACGCAGTATTTT.

The V and J genes are TRBV7-9 and TRBJ2-1; weak D call: TRBD2 (5 bases). The germline V gene has CDR1 SEHNR and CDR2 FQNEAQ (reference sequence). This CDR3 has 14 residues. V was cut by 2 bases and J by 6 bases, with 11 bases left in between. As DNA, the CDR3 is TGTGCCAGCAGCTTAATGAGGGAGTCCAATGAGCAGTTCTTC. Its translation is CASSLMRESNEQFF.